These 10 T cell receptor beta chains share one sample of origin, sequenced in a study of T cell repertoires in cytomegalovirus infection (dated by TCRdb to the late 2010s). Data came from an Illumina HiSeq 1500. The public reads were reanalyzed by TCRdb: fastp trimming at Q25, MiXCR alignment, in-frame beta chains only. For every CDR3 protein sequence, its rows merge into one entry that carries the most common genes and DNA. This sample is represented by some 590,000 distinct CDR3 sequences; approximately 40% of them were singletons. 40% to 60% of the sample belongs to the ten largest clones. This specimen's treatment or condition label, interpreted: in vitro stimulation with specific CMV peptide epitopes to enrich CMV-specific T cells. Their antigens are not known. This sample comprised cultured PBMCs, obtained from culture after CMV antigen stimulation. These TCRs come from a human donor in good health (CMV status not recorded). Some clones in this sample may be carry-over from other donors' samples.

This clonotype occurred a few times. The rearrangement joins TRBV7-9 to TRBJ2-1; maybe TRBD1 (5 bases). Trimming cost V 3 bases and J 2 bases, with 17 bases left between them. The CDR3 totals 17 residues. The V gene's germline CDR1 is SEHNR and CDR2 FQNEAQ (reference sequence). The CDR3 region is CASSFIFSQGTYNEQFF. CDR3 coding DNA: TGTGCCAGCAGCTTCATTTTCTCTCAGGGTACCTACAATGAGCAGTTCTTC.

The chain joins TRBV7-2 to TRBJ2-2; D gene ambiguous. The V end was cut by 9 bases, the J end by 0 bases, with 8 bases between. Germline V gives CDR1 SGHTA, CDR2 FQGNSA. The CDR3 length is 13 residues. CDR3 coding DNA: TGTGCCAGTCTTGGGTCGAACACCGGGGAGCTGTTTTTT. It is translated as CASLGSNTGELFF. Full variable domain (missing parts from reference TRBV7-2 and TRBJ2-2): GAGVSQSPSNKVTEKGKDVELRCDPISGHTALYWYRQSLGQGLEFLIYFQGNSAPDKSGLPSDRFSAERTGGSVSTLTIQRTQQEDSAVYLCASLGSNTGELFFGEGSRLTVL.

The genes are TRBV7-2 and TRBJ2-1; D call uncertain. Per germline, CDR1 SGHTA and CDR2 FQGNSA. Between the trimmed V and J ends, which lost 1 base and 6 bases, there was a span of 10 bases. The CDR3 spans 14 residues. CDR3 DNA sequence: TGTGCCAGCAGCTTAGGGCCCGACCCCAATGAGCAGTTCTTC. It codes for CASSLGPDPNEQFF.

This clonotype was counted a few times. The CDR3 here is CASSIRGDQPQHF. CDR3 coding DNA: TGTGCCAGCAGTATAAGGGGGGATCAGCCCCAGCATTTT. V usage is TRBV7-2 and J usage is TRBJ1-5; possible D gene TRBD1, 6 bases. The CDR3 loop spans 13 amino acids. Trimming took off 6 bases at V and 5 bases at J, with 11 bases between the two ends. Germline CDR1 and CDR2: SGHTA and FQGNSA.

The chain is built from TRBV7-2 and TRBJ2-7; D remains ambiguous. CDR1 is SGHTA, CDR2 FQGNSA, per germline. V was cut by 10 bases and J by 2 bases, with 15 bases left in between. This CDR3 is built from 13 residues. The CDR3 sequence is CATATQPTYEQYF. The CDR3 DNA reads as TGTGCCACCGCCACCCAACCGACCTACGAGCAGTACTTC. Looking up the rest from reference TRBV7-2 and TRBJ2-7 gives the full variable domain: GAGVSQSPSNKVTEKGKDVELRCDPISGHTALYWYRQSLGQGLEFLIYFQGNSAPDKSGLPSDRFSAERTGGSVSTLTIQRTQQEDSAVYLCATATQPTYEQYFGPGTRLTVT.

V usage is TRBV7-2 and J usage is TRBJ1-1; D perhaps matches TRBD1 (6 bases). In germline, CDR1 is SGHTA, CDR2 FQGNSA. The length of the CDR3 is 12 residues. Trimming left V 0 bases short and J 11 bases short, with 10 bases between. The CDR3 here is CASSLARQGAFF. CDR3 nucleotide sequence: TGTGCCAGCAGCTTAGCCCGCCAGGGGGCTTTCTTT. Looking up the rest from reference TRBV7-2 and TRBJ1-1 gives the full variable domain: GAGVSQSPSNKVTEKGKDVELRCDPISGHTALYWYRQSLGQGLEFLIYFQGNSAPDKSGLPSDRFSAERTGGSVSTLTIQRTQQEDSAVYLCASSLARQGAFFGQGTRLTVV.

The sample holds many counts of this clonotype. The rearrangement uses TRBV7-2 and TRBJ2-1; perhaps D is TRBD1 or TRBD2 (5 bases each). This CDR3 is built from 14 residues. Germline CDR1 SGHTA, CDR2 FQGNSA. V was pared by 3 bases and J by 15 bases, with 21 bases between. The CDR3 protein is CASSFLITARGMFF. The CDR3 coding sequence is TGTGCCAGCAGCTTCTTGATTACAGCGAGGGGTATGTTCTTC.

The chain couples TRBV20-1 to TRBJ1-1; D might be TRBD1 (5 bases). Per the germline V gene, CDR1 is DFQATT and CDR2 is SNEGSKA (reference sequence). The CDR3 has 12 residues. The germline V and J ends were trimmed by 3 bases and 6 bases, with 11 bases remaining between them. The DNA for the CDR3 is TGCAGTGCTAGTATAGGGGACCCTGAAGCTTTCTTT. It translates to CSASIGDPEAFF.

The gene calls are TRBV7-7 and TRBJ2-2; 7 nucleotides match TRBD1. The CDR3 runs 17 residues. Germline CDR1 is SSHAT and CDR2 is FNYEAQ (reference sequence). The trim removed 1 base at V and 5 bases at J, leaving 10 bases unmatched. The CDR3 here is CASSLECLSRGTGELFF. The CDR3 coding sequence is TGTGCCAGCAGCTTAGAGTGCCTATCCAGGGGGACCGGGGAGCTGTTTTTT.

The chain joins TRBV7-7 to TRBJ2-1, with D possibly TRBD2 on 6 matching bases. Trimming removed 1 base from V and 10 bases from J, with 14 bases in between. Germline V gene data show CDR1 as SSHAT and CDR2 as FNYEAQ (reference sequence). CDR3 length equals 14 residues. The chain's CDR3 is CASSLGPRGGEQFF. The DNA for the CDR3 is TGTGCCAGCAGCTTAGGCCCCCGCGGAGGGGAGCAGTTCTTC.